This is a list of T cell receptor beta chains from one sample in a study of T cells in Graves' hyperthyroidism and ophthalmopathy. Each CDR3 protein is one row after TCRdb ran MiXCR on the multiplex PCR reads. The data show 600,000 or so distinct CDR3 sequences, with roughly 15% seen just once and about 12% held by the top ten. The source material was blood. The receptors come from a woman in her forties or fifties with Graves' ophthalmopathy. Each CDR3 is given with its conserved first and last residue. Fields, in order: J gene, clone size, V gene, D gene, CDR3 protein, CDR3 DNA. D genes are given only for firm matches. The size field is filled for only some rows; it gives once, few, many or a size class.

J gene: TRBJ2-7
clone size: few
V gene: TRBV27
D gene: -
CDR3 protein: CASSLTGFSYEQYF
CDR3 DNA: TGTGCCAGCAGTTTAACAGGGTTCTCCTACGAGCAGTACTTC

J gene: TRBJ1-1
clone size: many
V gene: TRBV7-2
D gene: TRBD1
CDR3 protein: CASSLFGTANTEAFF
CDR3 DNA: TGTGCCAGCAGCTTATTCGGGACAGCGAACACTGAAGCTTTCTTT

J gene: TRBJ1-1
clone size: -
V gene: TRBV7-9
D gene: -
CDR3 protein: CASSLEGFDTEAFF
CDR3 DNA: TGTGCCAGCAGCTTAGAAGGATTCGACACTGAAGCTTTCTTT

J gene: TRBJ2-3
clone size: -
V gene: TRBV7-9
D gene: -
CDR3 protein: CASSLVRVTDTQYF
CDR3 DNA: TGTGCCAGCAGCTTAGTACGAGTCACAGATACGCAGTATTTT

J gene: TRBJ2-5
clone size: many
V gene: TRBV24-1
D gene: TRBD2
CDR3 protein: CATSEGTSGQETQYF
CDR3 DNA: TGTGCCACCAGTGAGGGGACTAGCGGCCAAGAGACCCAGTACTTC

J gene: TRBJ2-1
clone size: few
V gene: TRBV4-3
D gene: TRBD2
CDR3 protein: CASSRRLASSYNEQFF
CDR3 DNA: TGCGCCAGCAGCCGACGACTAGCGAGCTCCTACAATGAGCAGTTCTTC

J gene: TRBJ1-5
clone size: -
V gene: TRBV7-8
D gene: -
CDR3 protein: CASSLRRVWGAGNQPQHF
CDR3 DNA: TGTGCCAGCAGCTTAAGGAGGGTTTGGGGGGCTGGCAATCAGCCCCAGCATTTT

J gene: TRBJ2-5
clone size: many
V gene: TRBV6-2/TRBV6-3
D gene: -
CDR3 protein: CASSYSHRTLQETQYF
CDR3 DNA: TGTGCCAGCAGTTACTCGCATCGGACCCTACAAGAGACCCAGTACTTC

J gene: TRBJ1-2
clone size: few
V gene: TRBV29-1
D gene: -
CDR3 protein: CSVMGQGRNYGYTF
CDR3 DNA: TGCAGCGTTATGGGCCAGGGGAGAAACTATGGCTACACCTTC

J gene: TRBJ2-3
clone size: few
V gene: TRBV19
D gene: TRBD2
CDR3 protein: CASSIIAGVSDTQYF
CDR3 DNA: TGTGCCAGTAGTATTATAGCGGGAGTGTCAGATACGCAGTATTTT

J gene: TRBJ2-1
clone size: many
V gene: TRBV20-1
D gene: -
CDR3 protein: CSATGWIAVYNEQFF
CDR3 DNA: TGCAGTGCTACTGGTTGGATAGCGGTATACAATGAGCAGTTCTTC

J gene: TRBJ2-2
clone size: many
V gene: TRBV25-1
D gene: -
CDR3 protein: CASSEGVGTGWGTGELFF
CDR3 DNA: TGTGCCAGCAGTGAAGGTGTGGGGACGGGCTGGGGTACCGGGGAGCTGTTTTTT

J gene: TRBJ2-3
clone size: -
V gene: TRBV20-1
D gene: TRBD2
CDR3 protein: CSARDSASGFADTQYF
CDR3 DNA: TGCAGTGCTAGAGATTCGGCTAGCGGATTCGCAGATACGCAGTATTTT

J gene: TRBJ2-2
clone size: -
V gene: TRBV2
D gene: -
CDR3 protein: CASSTRGGSGELFF
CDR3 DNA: TGTGCCAGCAGTACGCGTGGAGGTTCAGGGGAGCTGTTTTTT

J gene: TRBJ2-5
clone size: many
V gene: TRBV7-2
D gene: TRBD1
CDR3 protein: CASSQRDRVETQYF
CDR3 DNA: TGTGCCAGCAGCCAAAGGGACAGGGTTGAGACCCAGTACTTC

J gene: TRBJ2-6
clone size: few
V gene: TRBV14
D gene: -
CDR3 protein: CASSQDGTWGSGANVLTF
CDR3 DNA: TGTGCCAGCAGCCAAGACGGAACTTGGGGTTCTGGGGCCAACGTCCTGACTTTC

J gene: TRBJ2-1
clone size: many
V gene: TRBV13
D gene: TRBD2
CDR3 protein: CASSFFSAGRSYNEQFF
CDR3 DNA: TGTGCCAGCAGCTTTTTCTCAGCGGGACGCTCCTACAATGAGCAGTTCTTC

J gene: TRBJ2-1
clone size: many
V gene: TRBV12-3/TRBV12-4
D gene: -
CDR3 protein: CASSDPRGIYNEQFF
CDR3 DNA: TGTGCCAGCAGCGACCCCAGGGGAATCTACAATGAGCAGTTCTTC

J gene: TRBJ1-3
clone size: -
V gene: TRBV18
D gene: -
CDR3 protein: CASSPKPGNSGNTIYF
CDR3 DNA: TGTGCCAGCTCACCAAAACCGGGAAACTCTGGAAACACCATATATTTT

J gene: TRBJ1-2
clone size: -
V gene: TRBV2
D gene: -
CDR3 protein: CASHRDESYGYTF
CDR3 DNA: TGTGCCAGCCACAGGGACGAAAGCTATGGCTACACCTTC

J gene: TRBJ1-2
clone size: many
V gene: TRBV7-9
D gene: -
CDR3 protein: CASSTRTENYGYTF
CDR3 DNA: TGTGCCAGCAGCACCCGGACAGAAAACTATGGCTACACCTTC

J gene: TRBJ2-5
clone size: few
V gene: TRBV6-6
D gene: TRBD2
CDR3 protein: CASSSPLSGRRETQYF
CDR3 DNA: TGTGCCAGCAGTTCCCCGCTTAGCGGGAGGCGAGAGACCCAGTACTTC

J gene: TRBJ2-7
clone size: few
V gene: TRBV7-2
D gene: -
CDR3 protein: CASSLGDTAEQYF
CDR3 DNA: TGTGCCAGCAGCTTAGGTGACACCGCCGAGCAGTACTTC

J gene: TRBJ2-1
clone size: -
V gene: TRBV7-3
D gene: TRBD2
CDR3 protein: CASSDLRSGSRPNEQFF
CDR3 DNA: TGTGCCAGCAGCGACCTAAGAAGCGGGAGCCGCCCCAATGAGCAGTTCTTC

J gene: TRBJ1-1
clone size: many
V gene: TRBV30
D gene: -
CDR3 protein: CAWSVGGGTEAFF
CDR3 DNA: TGTGCCTGGAGTGTTGGGGGAGGCACTGAAGCTTTCTTT

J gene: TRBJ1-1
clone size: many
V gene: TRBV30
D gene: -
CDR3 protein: CAWSVGRRTEAFF
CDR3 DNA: TGTGCCTGGAGTGTAGGTAGAAGGACTGAAGCTTTCTTT

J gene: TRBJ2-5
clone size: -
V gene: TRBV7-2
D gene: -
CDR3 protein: CASSFYICSARRGGETQYF
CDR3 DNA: -

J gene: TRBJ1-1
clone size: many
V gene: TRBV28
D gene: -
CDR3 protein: CASSLEDRYTEAFF
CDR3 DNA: TGTGCCAGCAGTTTAGAGGACAGATACACTGAAGCTTTCTTT

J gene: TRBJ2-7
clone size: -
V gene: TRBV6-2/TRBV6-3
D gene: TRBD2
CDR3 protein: CASSYLAGYEQYF
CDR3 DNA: TGTGCCAGCAGTTACCTAGCGGGCTACGAGCAGTACTTC

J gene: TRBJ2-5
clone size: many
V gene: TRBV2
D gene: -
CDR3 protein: CASSDTAKTQYF
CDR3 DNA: TGTGCCAGCAGCGACACGGCGAAGACCCAGTACTTC

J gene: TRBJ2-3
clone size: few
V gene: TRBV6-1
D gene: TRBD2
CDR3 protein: CASRPRRTSGIRTDTQYF
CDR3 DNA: TGTGCCAGCAGACCTCGTCGGACTAGCGGGATCCGCACAGATACGCAGTATTTT

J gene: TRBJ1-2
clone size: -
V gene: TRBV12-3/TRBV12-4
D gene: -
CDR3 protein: CASSYRAGRYGYTF
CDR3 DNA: TGTGCCAGCAGTTACCGGGCAGGACGCTATGGCTACACCTTC

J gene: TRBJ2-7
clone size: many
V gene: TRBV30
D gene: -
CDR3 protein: CAWRQQGAYEQYF
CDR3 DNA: TGTGCCTGGCGCCAGCAGGGAGCCTACGAGCAGTACTTC

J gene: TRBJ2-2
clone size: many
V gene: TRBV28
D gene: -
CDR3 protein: CASSFGGSNTGELFF
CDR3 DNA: TGTGCCAGCAGTTTTGGGGGTTCGAACACCGGGGAGCTGTTTTTT

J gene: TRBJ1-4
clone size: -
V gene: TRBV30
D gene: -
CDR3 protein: CAWSSQTGGLFF
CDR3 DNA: TGTGCCTGGAGTAGTCAGACAGGAGGACTGTTTTTT

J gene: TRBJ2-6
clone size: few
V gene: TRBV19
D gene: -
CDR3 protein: CASSIGKSGANVLTF
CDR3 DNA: TGTGCCAGTAGTATAGGGAAATCTGGGGCCAACGTCCTGACTTTC

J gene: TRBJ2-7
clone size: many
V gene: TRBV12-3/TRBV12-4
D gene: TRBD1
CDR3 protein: CASRRQGALYEQYF
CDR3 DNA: TGTGCCAGCAGACGACAGGGGGCTCTCTACGAGCAGTACTTC

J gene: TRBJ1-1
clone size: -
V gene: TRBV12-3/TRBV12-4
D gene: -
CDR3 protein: CASSAGALTFF
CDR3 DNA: TGTGCCAGCAGTGCAGGGGCGCTAACTTTCTTT

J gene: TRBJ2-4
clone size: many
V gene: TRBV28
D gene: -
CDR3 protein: CASSFSGAKNIQYF
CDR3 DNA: TGTGCCAGCAGTTTTTCAGGGGCTAAAAACATTCAGTACTTC

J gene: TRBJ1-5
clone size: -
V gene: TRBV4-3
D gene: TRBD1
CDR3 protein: CASSQDQDRGRQPQHF
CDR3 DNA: TGCGCCAGCAGCCAAGATCAGGACAGGGGGCGCCAGCCCCAGCATTTT

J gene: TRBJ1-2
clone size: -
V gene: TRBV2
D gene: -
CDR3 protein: CASSPGRGGYTF
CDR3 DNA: TGTGCCAGCAGTCCCGGCAGGGGAGGCTACACCTTC

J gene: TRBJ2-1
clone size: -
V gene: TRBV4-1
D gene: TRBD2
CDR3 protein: CASSQALTLAGGPVSYEQFF
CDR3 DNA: TGCGCCAGCAGCCAAGCGTTGACACTAGCGGGAGGGCCTGTTTCCTACGAGCAGTTCTTC

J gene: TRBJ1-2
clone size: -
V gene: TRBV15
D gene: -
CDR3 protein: CATSRDRRGGDGYTF
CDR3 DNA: TGTGCCACCAGCAGAGATCGACGGGGCGGGGATGGCTACACCTTC

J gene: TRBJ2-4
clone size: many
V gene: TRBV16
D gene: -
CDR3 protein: CASSLQSAKNIQYF
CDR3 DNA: TGTGCCAGCAGCCTTCAATCAGCCAAAAACATTCAGTACTTC

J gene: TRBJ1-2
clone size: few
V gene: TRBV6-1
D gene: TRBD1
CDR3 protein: CASSLSGGIGSNYGYTF
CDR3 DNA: TGTGCCAGCAGCCTCTCAGGGGGGATAGGCTCAAACTATGGCTACACCTTC

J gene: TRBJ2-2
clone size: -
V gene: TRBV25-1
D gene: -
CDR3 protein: CASSEMRVAGELFF
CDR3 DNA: TGTGCCAGCAGTGAGATGAGGGTGGCCGGGGAGCTGTTTTTT

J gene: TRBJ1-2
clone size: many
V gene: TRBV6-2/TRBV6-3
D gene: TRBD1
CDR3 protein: CASNRDRVGFGYTF
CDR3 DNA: TGTGCCAGCAACAGAGACAGGGTGGGATTTGGCTACACCTTC

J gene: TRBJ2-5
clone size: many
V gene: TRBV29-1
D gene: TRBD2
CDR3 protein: CSSTGGSRETQYF
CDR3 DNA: TGCAGCAGCACGGGCGGGAGTCGAGAGACCCAGTACTTC

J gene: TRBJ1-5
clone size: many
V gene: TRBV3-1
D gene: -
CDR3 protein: CASSPHSVFGGQPQHF
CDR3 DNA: TGTGCCAGCAGCCCTCATTCGGTTTTCGGTGGTCAGCCCCAGCATTTT

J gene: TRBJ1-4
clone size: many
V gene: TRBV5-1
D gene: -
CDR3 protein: CASSPGVEGEKLFF
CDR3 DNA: TGCGCCAGCAGCCCGGGAGTGGAAGGTGAAAAACTGTTTTTT

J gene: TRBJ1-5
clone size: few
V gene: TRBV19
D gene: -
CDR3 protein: CASSMDRNRVSSNQPQHF
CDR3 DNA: TGTGCCAGTAGTATGGATAGAAACAGGGTTAGTAGCAATCAGCCCCAGCATTTT

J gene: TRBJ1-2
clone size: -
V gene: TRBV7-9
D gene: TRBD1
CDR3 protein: CASSLVQGAYGYTF
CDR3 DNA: TGTGCCAGCAGCTTAGTGCAGGGGGCATATGGCTACACCTTC

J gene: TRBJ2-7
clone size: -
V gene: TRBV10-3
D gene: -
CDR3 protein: CAISPTGPYEQYF
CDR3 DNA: TGTGCCATCAGTCCGACGGGACCTTACGAGCAGTACTTC

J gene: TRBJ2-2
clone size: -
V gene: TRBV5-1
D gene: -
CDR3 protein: CASSLAQINTGELFF
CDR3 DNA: TGCGCCAGCAGCTTGGCACAGATCAACACCGGGGAGCTGTTTTTT

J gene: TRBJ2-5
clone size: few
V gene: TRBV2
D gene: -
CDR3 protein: CASSEGHLQETQYF
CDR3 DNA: TGTGCCAGCAGTGAGGGACACTTACAAGAGACCCAGTACTTC